The source of this TCR beta chain is a study of blood T cell repertoires in COVID-19. Study information: The United States, Italy and Spain provided the acute and convalescent COVID-19 samples.

Germline V gives CDR1 MNHNS, CDR2 SASEGT. The CDR3 loop spans 17 amino acids. Trimming cost V 4 bases and J 6 bases; bases outside gene matches: 13. Produced via immunoSEQ multiplex PCR; TCRdb's table is partial and in-frame only. The sample carries about 67,000 clones, nearly 80% recorded once. J is TRBJ2-2 and V is TRBV6-1; 8 nucleotides line up with TRBD1. The clonotype originates from a woman in her sixties or seventies with acute or convalescent COVID-19. Sequencing was done on a sample of peripheral blood. The CDR3 sequence: CASSGYPRGQGSGELFF. CDR3 nucleotide sequence: TGTGCCAGCAGTGGCTACCCCCGAGGACAGGGTTCCGGGGAGCTGTTTTTT.